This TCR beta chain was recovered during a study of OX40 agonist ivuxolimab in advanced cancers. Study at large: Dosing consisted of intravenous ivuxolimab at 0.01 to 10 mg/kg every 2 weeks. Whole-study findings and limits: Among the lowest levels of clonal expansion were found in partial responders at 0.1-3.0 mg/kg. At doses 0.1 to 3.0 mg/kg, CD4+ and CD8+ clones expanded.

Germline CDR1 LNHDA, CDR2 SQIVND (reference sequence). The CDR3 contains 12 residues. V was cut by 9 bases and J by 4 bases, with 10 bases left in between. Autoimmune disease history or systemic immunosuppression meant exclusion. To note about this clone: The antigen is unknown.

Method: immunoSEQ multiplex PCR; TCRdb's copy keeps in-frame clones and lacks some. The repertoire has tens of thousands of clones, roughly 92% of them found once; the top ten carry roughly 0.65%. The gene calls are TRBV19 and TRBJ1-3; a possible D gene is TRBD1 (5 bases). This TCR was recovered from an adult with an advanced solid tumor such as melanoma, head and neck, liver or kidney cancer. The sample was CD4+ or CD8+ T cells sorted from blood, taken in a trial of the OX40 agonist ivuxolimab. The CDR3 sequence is CASRQPGNTIYF. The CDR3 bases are TGTGCCAGCCGACAGCCGGGAAACACCATATATTTT. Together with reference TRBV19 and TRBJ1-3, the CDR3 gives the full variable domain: DGGITQSPKYLFRKEGQNVTLSCEQNLNHDAMYWYRQDPGQGLRLIYYSQIVNDFQKGDIAEGYSVSREKKESFPLTVTSAQKNPTAFYLCASRQPGNTIYFGEGSWLTVV.